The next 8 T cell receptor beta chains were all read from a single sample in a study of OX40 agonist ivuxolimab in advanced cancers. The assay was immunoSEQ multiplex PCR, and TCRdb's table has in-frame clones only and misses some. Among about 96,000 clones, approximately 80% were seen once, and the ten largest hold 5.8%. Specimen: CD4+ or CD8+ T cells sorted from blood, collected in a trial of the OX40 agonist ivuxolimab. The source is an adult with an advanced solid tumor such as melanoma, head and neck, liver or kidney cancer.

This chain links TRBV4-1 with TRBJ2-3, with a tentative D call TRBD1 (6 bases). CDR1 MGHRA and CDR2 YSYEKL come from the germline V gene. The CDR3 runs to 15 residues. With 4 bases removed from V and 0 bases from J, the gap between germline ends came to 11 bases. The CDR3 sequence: CASSPGAYSTDTQYF. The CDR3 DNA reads TGCGCCAGCAGCCCAGGGGCCTATAGCACAGATACGCAGTATTTT.

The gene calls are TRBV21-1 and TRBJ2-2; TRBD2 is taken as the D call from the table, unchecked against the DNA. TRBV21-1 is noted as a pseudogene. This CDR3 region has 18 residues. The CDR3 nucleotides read TGTGCCAGCAGCAACGGACTAGCGGGGGTGCGTTGCACCGGGGAGCTGTTTTTT. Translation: CASSNGLAGVRCTGELFF.

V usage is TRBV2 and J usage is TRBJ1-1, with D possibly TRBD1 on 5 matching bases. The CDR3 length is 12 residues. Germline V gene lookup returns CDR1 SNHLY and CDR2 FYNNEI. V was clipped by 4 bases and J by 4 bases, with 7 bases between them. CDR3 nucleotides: TGTGCCAGCAGTGCGACAGCCACTGAAGCTTTCTTT. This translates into CASSATATEAFF.

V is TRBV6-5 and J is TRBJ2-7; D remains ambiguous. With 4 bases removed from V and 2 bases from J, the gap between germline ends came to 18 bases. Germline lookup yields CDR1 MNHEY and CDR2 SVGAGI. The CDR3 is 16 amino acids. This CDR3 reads CASSFTPATNTYEQYF. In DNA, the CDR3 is TGTGCCAGCAGTTTCACCCCAGCAACCAACACCTACGAGCAGTACTTC.

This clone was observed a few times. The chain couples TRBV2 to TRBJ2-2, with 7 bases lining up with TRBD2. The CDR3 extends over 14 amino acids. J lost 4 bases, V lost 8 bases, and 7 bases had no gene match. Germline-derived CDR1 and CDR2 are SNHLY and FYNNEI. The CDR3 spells CASSWSGATGELFF. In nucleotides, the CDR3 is TGTGCCAGCTCTTGGAGCGGGGCCACCGGGGAGCTGTTTTTT. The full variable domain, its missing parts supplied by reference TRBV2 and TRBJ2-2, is EPEVTQTPSHQVTQMGQEVILRCVPISNHLYFYWYRQILGQKVEFLVSFYNNEISEKSEIFDDQFSVERPDGSNFTLKIRSTKLEDSAMYFCASSWSGATGELFFGEGSRLTVL.

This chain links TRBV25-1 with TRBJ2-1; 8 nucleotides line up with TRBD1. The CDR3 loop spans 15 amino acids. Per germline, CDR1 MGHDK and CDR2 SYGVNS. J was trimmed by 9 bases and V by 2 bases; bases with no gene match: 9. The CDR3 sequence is CASSEGQGAQGEQFF. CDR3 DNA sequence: TGTGCCAGCAGTGAAGGGCAGGGGGCGCAGGGTGAGCAGTTCTTC.

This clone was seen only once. CDR3 nucleotides: TGCAGCGCTGGGCGCGGATGGGGGGAGCAGTACTTC. This codes for CSAGRGWGEQYF. The V call is TRBV29-1, the J call TRBJ2-7; D may be TRBD1 or TRBD2 (5 bases each). This CDR3 spans 12 amino acids. Germline lookup yields CDR1 SQVTM and CDR2 ANQGSEA. Trimming took off 7 bases at V and 7 bases at J, with 17 bases between the two ends.

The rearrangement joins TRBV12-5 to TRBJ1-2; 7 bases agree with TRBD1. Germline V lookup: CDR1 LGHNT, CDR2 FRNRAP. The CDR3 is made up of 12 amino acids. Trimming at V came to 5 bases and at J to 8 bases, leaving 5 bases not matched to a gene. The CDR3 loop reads CASGQPQGGYTF. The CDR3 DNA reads TGTGCTAGTGGTCAACCACAGGGGGGCTACACCTTC.